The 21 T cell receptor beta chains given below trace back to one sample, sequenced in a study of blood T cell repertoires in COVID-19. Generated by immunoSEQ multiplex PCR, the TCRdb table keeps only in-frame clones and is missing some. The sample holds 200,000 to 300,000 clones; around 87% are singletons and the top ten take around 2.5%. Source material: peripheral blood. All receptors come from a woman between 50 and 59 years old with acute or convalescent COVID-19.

Here the CDR3 reads CSATTGDGYTF. The CDR3 region has the DNA TGCAGTGCTACTACAGGGGATGGCTACACCTTC. This rearrangement joins TRBV20-1 to TRBJ1-2; 7 bases are a match to TRBD1. The CDR3 has 11 amino acids. CDR1 and CDR2 from the germline V gene are DFQATT and SNEGSKA (reference sequence). Trimming removed 4 bases from V and 6 bases from J; junction bases left unmatched: 2.

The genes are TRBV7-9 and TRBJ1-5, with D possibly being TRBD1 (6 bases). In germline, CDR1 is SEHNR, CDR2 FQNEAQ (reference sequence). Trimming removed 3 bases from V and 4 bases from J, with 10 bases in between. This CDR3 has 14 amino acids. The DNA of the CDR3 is TGTGCCAGCAGCTTCTGGGACACTAATCAGCCCCAGCATTTT. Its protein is CASSFWDTNQPQHF.

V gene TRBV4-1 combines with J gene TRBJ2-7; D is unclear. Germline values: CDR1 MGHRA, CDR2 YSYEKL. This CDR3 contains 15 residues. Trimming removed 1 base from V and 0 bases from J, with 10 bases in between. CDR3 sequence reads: CASSQAPGGSYEQYF. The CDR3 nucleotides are TGCGCCAGCAGCCAAGCCCCAGGTGGCTCCTACGAGCAGTACTTC.

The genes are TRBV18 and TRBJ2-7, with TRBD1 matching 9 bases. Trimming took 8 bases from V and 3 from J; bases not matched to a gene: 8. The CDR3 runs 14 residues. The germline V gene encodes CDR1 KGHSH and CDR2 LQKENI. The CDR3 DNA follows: TGTGCCAGCAAAAAGGGACAGGGCGACTACGAGCAGTACTTC. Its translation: CASKKGQGDYEQYF.

DNA of the CDR3: TGTGCCTGGACCATCGGACAGACTAATACGCAGTATTTT. Protein: CAWTIGQTNTQYF. V gene TRBV30 combines with J gene TRBJ2-3; D perhaps matches TRBD1 (6 bases). Germline loops: CDR1 GTSNPN, CDR2 SVGIG (reference sequence). The length of the CDR3 is 13 residues. The V and J ends lost 4 bases and 7 bases respectively, with 15 bases between them.

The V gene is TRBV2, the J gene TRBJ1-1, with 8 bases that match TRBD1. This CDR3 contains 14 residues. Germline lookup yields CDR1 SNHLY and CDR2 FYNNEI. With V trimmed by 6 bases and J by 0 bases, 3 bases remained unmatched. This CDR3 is CASSWTGMNTEAFF. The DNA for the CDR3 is TGTGCCAGCAGCTGGACAGGGATGAACACTGAAGCTTTCTTT. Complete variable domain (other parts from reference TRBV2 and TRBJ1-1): EPEVTQTPSHQVTQMGQEVILRCVPISNHLYFYWYRQILGQKVEFLVSFYNNEISEKSEIFDDQFSVERPDGSNFTLKIRSTKLEDSAMYFCASSWTGMNTEAFFGQGTRLTVV.

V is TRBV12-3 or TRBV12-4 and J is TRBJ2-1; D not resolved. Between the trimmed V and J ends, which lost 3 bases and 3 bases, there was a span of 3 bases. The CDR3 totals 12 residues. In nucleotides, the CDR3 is TGTGCCAGCAGTTTGAGCTACAATGAGCAGTTCTTC. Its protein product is CASSLSYNEQFF.

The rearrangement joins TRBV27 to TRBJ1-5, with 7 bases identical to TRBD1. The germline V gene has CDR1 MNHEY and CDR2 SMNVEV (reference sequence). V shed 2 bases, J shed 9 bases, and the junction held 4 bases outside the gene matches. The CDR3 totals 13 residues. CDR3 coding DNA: TGTGCCAGCAGTTTACAGGGGGTTTTGCCCCAGCATTTT. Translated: CASSLQGVLPQHF.

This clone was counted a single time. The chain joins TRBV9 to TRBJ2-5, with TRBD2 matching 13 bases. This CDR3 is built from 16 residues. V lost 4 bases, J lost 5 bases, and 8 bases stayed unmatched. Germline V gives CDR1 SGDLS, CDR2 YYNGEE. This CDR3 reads CASSHGTSGIRETQYF. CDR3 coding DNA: TGTGCCAGCAGCCATGGGACTAGCGGGATCCGGGAGACCCAGTACTTC.

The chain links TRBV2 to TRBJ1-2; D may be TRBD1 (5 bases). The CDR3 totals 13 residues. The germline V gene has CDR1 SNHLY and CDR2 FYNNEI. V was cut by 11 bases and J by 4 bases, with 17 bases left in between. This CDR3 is CAGKREGPYGYTF. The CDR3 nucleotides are TGTGCCGGCAAGCGGGAGGGGCCCTATGGCTACACCTTC.

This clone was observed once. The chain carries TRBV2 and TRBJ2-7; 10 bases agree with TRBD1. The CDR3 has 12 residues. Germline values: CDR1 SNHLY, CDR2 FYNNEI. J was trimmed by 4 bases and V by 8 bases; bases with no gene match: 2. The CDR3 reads CASRDRGYEQYF. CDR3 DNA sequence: TGTGCCAGCCGGGACAGGGGATACGAGCAGTACTTC.

CDR3: CASSLPQTGASYEQYF. The CDR3 nucleotides are TGTGCCAGCAGTTTACCCCAGACAGGGGCGTCCTACGAGCAGTACTTC. The chain combines TRBV28 with TRBJ2-7; 8 bases agree with TRBD1. This CDR3 is 16 amino acids long. Germline values: CDR1 MDHEN, CDR2 SYDVKM. The trim removed 2 bases at V and 1 base at J, leaving 7 bases unmatched.

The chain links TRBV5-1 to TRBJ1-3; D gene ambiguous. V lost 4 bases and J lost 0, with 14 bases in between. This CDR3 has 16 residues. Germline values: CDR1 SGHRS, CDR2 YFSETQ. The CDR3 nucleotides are TGCGCCAGCAGCCGCGGGCCCCCGAGCTCTGGAAACACCATATATTTT. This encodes CASSRGPPSSGNTIYF.

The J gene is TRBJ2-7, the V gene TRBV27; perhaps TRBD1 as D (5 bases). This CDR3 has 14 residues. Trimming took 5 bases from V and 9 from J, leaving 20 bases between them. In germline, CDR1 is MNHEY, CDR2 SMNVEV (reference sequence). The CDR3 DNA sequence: TGTGCCAGCAGTCCGCGACAGTCAACCGTAGGGCAGTACTTC. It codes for CASSPRQSTVGQYF.

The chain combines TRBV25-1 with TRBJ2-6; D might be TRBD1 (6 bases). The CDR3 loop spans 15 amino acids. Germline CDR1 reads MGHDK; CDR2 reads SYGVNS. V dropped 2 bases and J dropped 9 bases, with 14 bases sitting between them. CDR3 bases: TGTGCCAGCAGTGAACTGGGGGCCAATATCAACGTCCTGACTTTC. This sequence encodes CASSELGANINVLTF.

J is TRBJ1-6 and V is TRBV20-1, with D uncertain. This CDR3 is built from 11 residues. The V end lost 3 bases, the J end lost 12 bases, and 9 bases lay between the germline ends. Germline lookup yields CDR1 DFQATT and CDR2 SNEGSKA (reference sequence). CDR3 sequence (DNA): TGCAGTGCTAGCCGCCGGGGACCCCTCCACTTT. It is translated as CSASRRGPLHF.

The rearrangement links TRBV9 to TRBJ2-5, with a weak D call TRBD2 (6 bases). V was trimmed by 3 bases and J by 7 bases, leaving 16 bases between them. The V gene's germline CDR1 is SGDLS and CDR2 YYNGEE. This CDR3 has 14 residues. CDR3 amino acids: CASSGWGERGTQYF. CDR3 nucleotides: TGTGCCAGCAGCGGCTGGGGGGAAAGAGGGACCCAGTACTTC.

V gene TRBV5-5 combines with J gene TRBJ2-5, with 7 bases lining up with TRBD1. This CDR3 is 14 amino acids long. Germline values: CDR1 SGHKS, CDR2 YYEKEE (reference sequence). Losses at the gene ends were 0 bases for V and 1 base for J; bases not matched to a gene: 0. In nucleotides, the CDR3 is TGTGCCAGCAGCTTGGGGGACAGCCAAGAGACCCAGTACTTC. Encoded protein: CASSLGDSQETQYF.

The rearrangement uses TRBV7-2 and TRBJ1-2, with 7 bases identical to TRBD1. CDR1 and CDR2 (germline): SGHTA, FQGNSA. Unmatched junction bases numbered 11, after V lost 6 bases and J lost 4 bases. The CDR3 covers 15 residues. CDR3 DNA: TGTGCCAGCAGTTACACCGGGACAGCAATCTATGGCTACACCTTC. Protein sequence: CASSYTGTAIYGYTF.

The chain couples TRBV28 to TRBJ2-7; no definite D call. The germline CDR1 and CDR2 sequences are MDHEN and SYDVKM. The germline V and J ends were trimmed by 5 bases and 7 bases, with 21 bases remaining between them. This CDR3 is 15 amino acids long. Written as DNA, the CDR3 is TGTGCCAGCAGTCCACCCGGCGACACCCCCCTGGAGCAGTACTTC. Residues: CASSPPGDTPLEQYF.

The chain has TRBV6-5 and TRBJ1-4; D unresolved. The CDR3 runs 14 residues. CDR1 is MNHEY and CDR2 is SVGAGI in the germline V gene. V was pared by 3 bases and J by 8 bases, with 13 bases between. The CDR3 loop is CASSYDRGWEKLFF. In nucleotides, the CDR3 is TGTGCCAGCAGTTATGACCGCGGATGGGAAAAACTGTTTTTT.